This T cell receptor beta chain was sequenced in a study of control samples from healthy donors and cancer patients. The germline V and J ends were trimmed by 3 bases and 2 bases, with 9 bases remaining between them. Germline values: CDR1 KGHDR, CDR2 SFDVKD. The CDR3 extends over 14 amino acids. Using immunoSEQ multiplex PCR, the repertoire was profiled, and TCRdb retains in-frame clones only, with some absent. The profile covers about 100,000 clones, with approximately 86% appearing a single time and around 14% taken by the ten largest. The TCR comes from a man aged 30-40 years in good health. The rearrangement links TRBV24-1 to TRBJ2-5; D remains unclear. Sequencing was performed on blood. The CDR3 DNA sequence: TGTGCCACCAGTGATAGGACGGTTCAAGAGACCCAGTACTTC. Encoded protein: CATSDRTVQETQYF.